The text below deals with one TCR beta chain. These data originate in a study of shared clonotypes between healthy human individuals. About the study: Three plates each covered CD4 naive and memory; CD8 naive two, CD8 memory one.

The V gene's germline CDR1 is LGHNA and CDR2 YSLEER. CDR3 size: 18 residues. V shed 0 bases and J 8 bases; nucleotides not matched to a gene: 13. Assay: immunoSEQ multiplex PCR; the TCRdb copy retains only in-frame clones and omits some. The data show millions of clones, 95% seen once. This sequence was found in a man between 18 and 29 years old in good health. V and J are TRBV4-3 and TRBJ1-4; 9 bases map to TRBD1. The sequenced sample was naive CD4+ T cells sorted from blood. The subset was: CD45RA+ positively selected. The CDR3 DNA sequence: TGCGCCAGCAGCCAAGAAAAGGCCCTTACAGGGGGCCGAGAAAAACTGTTTTTT. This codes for CASSQEKALTGGREKLFF.